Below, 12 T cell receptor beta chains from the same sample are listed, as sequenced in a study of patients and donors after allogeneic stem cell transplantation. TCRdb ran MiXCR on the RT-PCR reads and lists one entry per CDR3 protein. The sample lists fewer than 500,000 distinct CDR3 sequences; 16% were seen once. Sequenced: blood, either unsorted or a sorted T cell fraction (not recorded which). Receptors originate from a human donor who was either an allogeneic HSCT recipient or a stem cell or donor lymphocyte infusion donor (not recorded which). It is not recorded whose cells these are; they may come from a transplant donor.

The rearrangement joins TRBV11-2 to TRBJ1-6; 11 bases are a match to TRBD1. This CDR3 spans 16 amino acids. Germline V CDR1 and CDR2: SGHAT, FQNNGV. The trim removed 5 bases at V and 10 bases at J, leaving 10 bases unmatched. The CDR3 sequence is CASSLFRTGGFSPLHF. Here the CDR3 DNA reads TGTGCCAGCAGCCTATTCCGGACAGGGGGCTTCTCACCCCTCCACTTT.

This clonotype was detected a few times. The CDR3 region has the DNA TGTGCCAGCAGCTTAACGTCGGGGGTACAGTCTTACGAGCAGTACTTC. Amino acid sequence: CASSLTSGVQSYEQYF. This sequence joins TRBV7-3 and TRBJ2-7; D is perhaps TRBD2 (6 bases). From germline, CDR1 is SGHTA and CDR2 FQGTGA. V was clipped by 0 bases and J by 4 bases, with 16 bases between them. This CDR3 has 16 amino acids.

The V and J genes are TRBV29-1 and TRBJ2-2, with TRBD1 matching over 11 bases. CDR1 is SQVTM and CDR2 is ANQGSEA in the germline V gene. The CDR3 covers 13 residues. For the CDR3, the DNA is TGCAGTGGACAGGGGGCGAGGAACGGGGAGCTGTTTTTT. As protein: CSGQGARNGELFF.

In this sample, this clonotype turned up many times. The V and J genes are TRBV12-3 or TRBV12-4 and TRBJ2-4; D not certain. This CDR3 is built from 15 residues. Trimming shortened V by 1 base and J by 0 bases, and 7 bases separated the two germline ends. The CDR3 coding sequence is TGTGCCAGCAGTTTAGACCCCTTAGCCAAAAACATTCAGTACTTC. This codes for CASSLDPLAKNIQYF.

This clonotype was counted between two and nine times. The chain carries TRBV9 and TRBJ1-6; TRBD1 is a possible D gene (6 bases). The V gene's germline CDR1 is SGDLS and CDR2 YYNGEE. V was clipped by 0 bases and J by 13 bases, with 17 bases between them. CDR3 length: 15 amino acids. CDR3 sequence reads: CASSVDGGHRTPLHF. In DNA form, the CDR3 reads TGTGCCAGCAGCGTAGATGGGGGACATAGGACTCCCCTCCACTTT.

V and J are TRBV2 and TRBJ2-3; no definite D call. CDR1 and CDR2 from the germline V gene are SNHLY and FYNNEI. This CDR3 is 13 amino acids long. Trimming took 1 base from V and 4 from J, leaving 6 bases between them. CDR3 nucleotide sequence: TGTGCCAGCAGTGAAGGGATGGCAGATACGCAGTATTTT. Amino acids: CASSEGMADTQYF.

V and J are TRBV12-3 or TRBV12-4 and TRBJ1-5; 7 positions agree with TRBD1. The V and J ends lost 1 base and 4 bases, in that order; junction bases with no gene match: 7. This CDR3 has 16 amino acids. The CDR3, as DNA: TGTGCCAGCAGTTTAGGACAGGGAGGGCTAAATCAGCCCCAGCATTTT. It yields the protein CASSLGQGGLNQPQHF.

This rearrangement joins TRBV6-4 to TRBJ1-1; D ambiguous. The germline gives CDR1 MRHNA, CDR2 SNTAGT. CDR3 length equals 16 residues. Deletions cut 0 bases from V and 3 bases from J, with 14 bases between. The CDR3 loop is CASSDSSAAVDTEAFF. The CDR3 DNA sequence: TGTGCCAGCAGTGACTCGTCCGCAGCAGTGGACACTGAAGCTTTCTTT.

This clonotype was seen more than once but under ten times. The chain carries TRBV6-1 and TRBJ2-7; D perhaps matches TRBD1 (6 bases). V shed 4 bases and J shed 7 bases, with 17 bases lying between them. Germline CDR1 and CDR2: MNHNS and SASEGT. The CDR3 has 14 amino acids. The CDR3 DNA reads TGTGCCAGCAGTGCCGGTCCAGGAAGGGGGGAGCAGTACTTC. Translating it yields CASSAGPGRGEQYF.

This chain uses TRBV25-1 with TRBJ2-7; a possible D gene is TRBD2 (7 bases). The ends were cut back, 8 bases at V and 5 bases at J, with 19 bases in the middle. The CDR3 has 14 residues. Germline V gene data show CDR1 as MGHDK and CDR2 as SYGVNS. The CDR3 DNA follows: TGTGCCAGCGCTTTGGGGGGGCGGAAGGACGAGCAGTACTTC. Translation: CASALGGRKDEQYF.

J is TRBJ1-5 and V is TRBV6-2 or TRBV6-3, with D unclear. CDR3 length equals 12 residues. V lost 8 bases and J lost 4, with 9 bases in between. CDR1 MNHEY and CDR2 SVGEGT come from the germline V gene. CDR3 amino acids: CASGVGNQPQHF. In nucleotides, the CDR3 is TGTGCCAGCGGCGTTGGTAATCAGCCCCAGCATTTT.

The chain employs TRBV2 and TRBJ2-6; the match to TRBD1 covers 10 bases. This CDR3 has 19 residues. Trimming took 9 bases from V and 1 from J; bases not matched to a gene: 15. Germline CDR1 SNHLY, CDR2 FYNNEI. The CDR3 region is CASRRQGALWGSGANVLTF. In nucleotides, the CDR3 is TGTGCCAGTAGAAGACAGGGGGCTCTCTGGGGGTCTGGGGCCAACGTCCTGACTTTC. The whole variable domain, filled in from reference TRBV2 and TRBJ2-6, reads EPEVTQTPSHQVTQMGQEVILRCVPISNHLYFYWYRQILGQKVEFLVSFYNNEISEKSEIFDDQFSVERPDGSNFTLKIRSTKLEDSAMYFCASRRQGALWGSGANVLTFGAGSRLTVL.